These 5 T cell receptor beta chains were all obtained from the same sample, sequenced in a study of T cell repertoires in cytomegalovirus infection. MiXCR, run by TCRdb on the reads, gives a single entry per CDR3 protein. The data hold about 740,000 distinct CDR3 sequences, with 35% observed a single time. What was sequenced was PBMCs. These receptors originate from a human donor in good health (CMV status not recorded). Some clones in this sample may be carry-over from other donors' samples.

As to this clonotype: This may arise from a read error, as a much more abundant clone is one base away. The conserved phenylalanine or tryptophan is not found at the CDR3 terminus, so this likely reflects a read error. The chain has TRBV7-2 and TRBJ2-5, with 7 positions matching TRBD1. Germline-derived CDR1 and CDR2 are SGHTA and FQGNSA. Trimming took 3 bases from V and 0 from J; bases not matched to a gene: 10. This CDR3 is 17 amino acids long. CDR3 in DNA: TGTGCCAGCAGCTTGTATGGGACAGCCTTATACCAAGAGACCCAGTACTAC. Amino acid sequence: CASSLYGTALYQETQYY.

This chain connects TRBV7-6 to TRBJ2-1; D possibly corresponds to TRBD2 (5 bases). The CDR3 totals 15 residues. From germline, CDR1 is SGHVS and CDR2 FNYEAQ. V lost 4 bases and J lost 1, with 11 bases in between. The CDR3 is CASSSLGTSYNEQFF. The CDR3 nucleotides are TGTGCCAGCAGCTCACTAGGAACTTCCTACAATGAGCAGTTCTTC.

The CDR3 coding sequence is TGTGCCAGCAGCTGGGGATTTAACACTGAAGCTTTCTTT. Translated, it gives CASSWGFNTEAFF. The chain joins TRBV14 to TRBJ1-1; D gene uncertain. The length of the CDR3 is 13 residues. With 5 bases removed from V and 2 bases from J, the gap between germline ends came to 9 bases. CDR1 and CDR2 (germline): SGHDN, FVKESK.

The chain uses TRBV7-9 and TRBJ1-2; TRBD1 might be the D (6 bases). Trimming cost V 3 bases and J 4 bases, with 12 bases left between them. CDR1 and CDR2 from the germline V gene are SEHNR and FQNEAQ (reference sequence). The length of the CDR3 is 14 residues. The CDR3 sequence: CASSLIDRSYGYTF. CDR3 DNA sequence: TGTGCCAGCAGCTTGATTGACAGGAGCTATGGCTACACCTTC.

This clonotype has at least ten counts. V and J are TRBV7-2 and TRBJ1-2; 12 nucleotides align to TRBD1. The CDR3 length is 17 residues. Germline trimming cut 5 bases from V and 4 bases from J; bases unmatched to any gene: 11. The germline V gene has CDR1 SGHTA and CDR2 FQGNSA. The CDR3 DNA follows: TGTGCCAGCAGCCAAAGTACCGGGACAGGGGGCATCTATGGCTACACCTTC. Its translation: CASSQSTGTGGIYGYTF. Variable domain in full (rest from reference TRBV7-2 and TRBJ1-2): GAGVSQSPSNKVTEKGKDVELRCDPISGHTALYWYRQSLGQGLEFLIYFQGNSAPDKSGLPSDRFSAERTGGSVSTLTIQRTQQEDSAVYLCASSQSTGTGGIYGYTFGSGTRLTVV.